This TCR beta chain was retrieved from a study of T-cell memory formation after mild COVID-19. Study-wide background: The two donors had largely donor-specific TCR clusters. Study observations and caveats: Clones that contracted from day 15 to 85 were balanced CD4/CD8, while later expanders leaned CD4+.

Libraries for TCRalpha and TCRbeta carried sample barcodes and unique molecular identifiers via 5'RACE. TCRdb reprocessed the 5' RACE reads via MiXCR and lists one record per CDR3 protein. The sample lists 350,000 or so distinct CDR3 sequences, roughly 19% occurring once. As to this clonotype: Its antigen is unknown.

CDR1 SGHRS and CDR2 YFSETQ come from the germline V gene. The CDR3 totals 16 residues. The V gene lost 5 bases and the J gene lost 0 bases, with 18 bases spanning the gap. This chain connects TRBV5-1 to TRBJ2-7, with D tentatively TRBD1 (5 bases). The sequenced material came from PBMCs or a T cell subset sorted from them (not recorded which). The receptor was isolated from a man between 18 and 29 years old who had mild COVID-19 (a few samples of this study predate the infection). Cell type and time point are not known. The CDR3 DNA reads as TGCGCCAGCAGGTTATACCAGGGTTTGGGCTCCTACGAGCAGTACTTC. Amino acid sequence: CASRLYQGLGSYEQYF.